This TCR beta chain was sequenced during a study of cytomegalovirus exposure and HLA in healthy donors. About this clone itself: Its antigen is unidentified.

General study results and limits: The dataset shows that most TCR sequences were rare, while some public TCRs occurred in many donors.

A multiplex PCR was run with 60 Vbeta primers and 13 Jbeta primers. Produced via immunoSEQ multiplex PCR; TCRdb's table is partial and in-frame only. The sample has roughly 120,000 clones, about 61% seen once; the top ten hold about 2.2%. V lost 6 bases to trimming and J lost 7 bases, with 24 bases between them. The CDR3 runs to 16 residues. CDR1 is SEHNR and CDR2 is FQNEAQ in the germline V gene (reference sequence). The V gene is TRBV7-9, the J gene TRBJ2-5; perhaps TRBD1 as D (6 bases). The sample taken for sequencing was PBMCs. The TCR was taken from a woman in her twenties or thirties in good health and CMV-seronegative. CDR3: CASRRDTEVEIWTQYF. CDR3 nucleotides: TGTGCCAGCAGGAGGGACACCGAGGTGGAGATTTGGACCCAGTACTTC. Full variable domain (remainder filled in from reference TRBV7-9 and TRBJ2-5): DTGVSQNPRHKITKRGQNVTFRCDPISEHNRLYWYRQTLGQGPEFLTYFQNEAQLEKSRLLSDRFSAERPKGSFSTLEIQRTEQGDSAMYLCASRRDTEVEIWTQYFGPGTRLLVL.